A selection of T cell receptor beta chains follows, all from one sample in a study of T cell repertoires and HLA-DP antigens. Method: immunoSEQ multiplex PCR; TCRdb's copy keeps in-frame clones and lacks some. The sample holds about 73,000 clones, roughly 78% seen once. Their cognate antigens are unknown. Sequencing input: CD4+ T cells from PBMCs. These receptors all come from a man in his 60s in good health and CMV-seronegative. The CDR3 runs from the conserved cysteine through the conserved F or W. The D gene is left open where the match is weak. The size of a clone is reported for some rows only, either as once, few or many, or as a class for expanded clones.

NA	NA	TRBV7-9	14	TRBJ1-3	CASSLLRTGNTIYF	TGTGCCAGCAGCTTATTACGGACCGGAAACACCATATATTTT
NA	few	TRBV30	15	TRBJ1-2	CAWSVQRGGNYGYTF	TGTGCCTGGAGTGTACAGAGGGGGGGTAACTATGGCTACACCTTC
TRBD2	NA	TRBV2	15	TRBJ2-5	CASSWTSGRGETQYF	TGTGCCAGCAGCTGGACTAGCGGGAGGGGCGAGACCCAGTACTTC
NA	NA	TRBV6-6	15	TRBJ1-2	CASSYVGTFGYGYTF	TGTGCCAGCAGTTACGTTGGGACATTCGGGTATGGCTACACCTTC
NA	NA	TRBV9	16	TRBJ1-6	CASSVGGELYNSPLHF	TGTGCCAGCAGCGTAGGCGGCGAACTTTATAATTCACCCCTCCACTTT
NA	NA	TRBV4-3	16	TRBJ1-1	CASSHSRGSKATEAFF	TGCGCCAGCAGCCACTCCAGGGGTAGTAAGGCCACTGAAGCTTTCTTT
NA	NA	TRBV28	12	TRBJ1-4	CASTAGVEKLFF	TGTGCCAGCACGGCGGGAGTTGAAAAACTGTTTTTT
NA	NA	TRBV7-9	11	TRBJ1-6	CASSYRGALHF	TGTGCCAGCAGCTATAGGGGGGCCCTCCACTTT
TRBD1	NA	TRBV29-1	15	TRBJ1-1	CSVVGQGSGDTEAFF	TGCAGCGTTGTGGGACAGGGGTCAGGGGACACTGAAGCTTTCTTT
TRBD2	NA	TRBV7-9	15	TRBJ2-7	CASSNVGAAGGEQYF	TGTGCCAGCAGCAATGTAGGGGCAGCGGGGGGCGAGCAGTACTTC
TRBD1	NA	TRBV7-2	13	TRBJ2-7	CASSFGQGAEQYF	TGTGCCAGCAGCTTTGGTCAGGGGGCCGAGCAGTACTTC
TRBD2	NA	TRBV11-2	14	TRBJ2-7	CASSPQRGLYEQYF	TGTGCCAGCAGCCCTCAGCGGGGGCTCTACGAGCAGTACTTC
NA	NA	TRBV28	15	TRBJ2-7	CASLLGRASLNEQYF	TGTGCCAGCCTACTTGGCAGGGCGAGTCTGAACGAGCAGTACTTC
NA	NA	TRBV19	14	TRBJ1-1	CASMGAYMNTEAFF	TGTGCCAGTATGGGAGCTTACATGAACACTGAAGCTTTCTTT
NA	NA	TRBV9	16	TRBJ1-3	CASSGSRRPSGNTIYF	TGTGCCAGCAGCGGATCTCGGCGGCCCTCTGGAAACACCATATATTTT
NA	NA	TRBV28	16	TRBJ2-7	CASSFLLGGSSYEQYF	TGTGCCAGCAGTTTTCTGCTTGGTGGAAGCTCCTACGAGCAGTACTTC
TRBD1	NA	TRBV5-8	14	TRBJ1-2	CASSFNRGKSGYTF	TGTGCCAGCAGCTTCAACAGGGGCAAGAGTGGCTACACCTTC
NA	NA	TRBV7-2	14	TRBJ1-1	CASSFLGGNTEAFF	TGTGCCAGCAGCTTTCTAGGGGGGAACACTGAAGCTTTCTTT
NA	NA	TRBV30	13	TRBJ2-6	CAWSVTGANVLTF	TGTGCCTGGAGTGTAACGGGGGCCAACGTCCTGACTTTC
TRBD1	NA	TRBV5-1	15	TRBJ2-3	CASSSTGTGSDTQYF	TGCGCCAGCAGCTCTACCGGGACAGGGTCAGATACGCAGTATTTT
NA	NA	TRBV7-2	12	TRBJ1-1	CASTLPGLQAFF	TGTGCCAGCACCTTACCGGGCCTTCAAGCTTTCTTT
TRBD1	many	TRBV30	15	TRBJ1-1	CAWSVLGDRATEAFF	TGTGCCTGGAGTGTACTAGGGGACAGGGCCACTGAAGCTTTCTTT